These T cell receptor beta chains were read from a single sample in a study of shared clonotypes between healthy human individuals. Data came from immunoSEQ multiplex PCR; TCRdb stores just in-frame clones and leaves some out. The sample contains millions of clones, about 95% of which appear only once. Sample: naive CD8+ T cells sorted from blood. These receptors came from a young man in good health. Both conserved end residues are part of each CDR3. A D gene is named only where the DNA matches it firmly. Only some rows state a clone size, as once, few, many or a class for expanded clones.

>TRBV6-5|TRBJ1-1|NA|NA
CASSYYGQRTEAFF
TGTGCCAGCAGTTACTACGGACAGCGGACTGAAGCTTTCTTT
>TRBV2|TRBJ1-4|TRBD1|NA
CASSEAGGDEKLFF
TGTGCCAGCAGTGAGGCAGGGGGCGATGAAAAACTGTTTTTT
>TRBV10-3|TRBJ1-2|NA|NA
CAISEFGSAGNYGYTF
TGTGCCATCAGTGAGTTTGGATCGGCGGGTAACTATGGCTACACCTTC
>TRBV28|TRBJ2-7|NA|NA
CASSNPGPSYYEQYF
TGTGCCAGCAGTAATCCAGGCCCCTCTTACTACGAGCAGTACTTC
>TRBV27|TRBJ2-2|NA|once
CASTSYTGLYSGELFF
TGTGCCAGCACCTCTTATACAGGGTTATATTCCGGGGAGCTGTTTTTT
>TRBV28|TRBJ1-5|NA|NA
CASSLRGGGDQPQHF
TGTGCCAGCAGTTTAAGGGGTGGGGGCGATCAGCCCCAGCATTTT
>TRBV13|TRBJ2-2|NA|NA
CASSLELTANTGELFF
TGTGCCAGCAGCCTAGAGCTGACCGCGAACACCGGGGAGCTGTTTTTT
>TRBV14|TRBJ2-3|TRBD2|once
CASSHGTIRSTDTQYF
TGTGCCAGCAGCCACGGGACTATCAGGAGCACAGATACGCAGTATTTT
>TRBV27|TRBJ1-5|NA|NA
CASRAVSNQPQHF
TGTGCCAGCAGGGCAGTTAGCAATCAGCCCCAGCATTTT
>TRBV9|TRBJ1-2|TRBD1|NA
CASSATGGLYGYTF
TGTGCCAGCAGCGCCACAGGGGGTCTGTATGGCTACACCTTC
>TRBV28|TRBJ1-2|NA|NA
CASSSPLDPYGYTF
TGTGCCAGCAGTTCCCCCCTGGACCCCTATGGCTACACCTTC
>TRBV11-2|TRBJ2-3|NA|NA
CASSLLRSSGNTDTQYF
TGTGCCAGCAGCTTACTCCGGAGTAGCGGAAACACAGATACGCAGTATTTT
>TRBV30|TRBJ2-1|NA|NA
CAWGRNNEQFF
TGTGCCTGGGGCCGGAACAATGAGCAGTTCTTC
>TRBV27|TRBJ2-7|NA|NA
CASSLTDSSYEQYF
TGTGCCAGCAGTCTAACGGACAGCTCCTACGAGCAGTACTTC
>TRBV13|TRBJ2-7|TRBD1|NA
CASSTSRTGRYEQYF
TGTGCCAGCAGCACCTCCCGGACAGGCAGGTACGAGCAGTACTTC
>TRBV2|TRBJ2-1|TRBD2|NA
CASSAWPAGGAYNEQFF
TGTGCCAGCAGTGCTTGGCCGGCGGGAGGGGCCTACAATGAGCAGTTCTTC
>TRBV6-5|TRBJ2-7|NA|NA
CASSQVPSSYEQYF
TGTGCCAGCAGTCAGGTCCCGAGCTCCTACGAGCAGTACTTC
>TRBV13|TRBJ1-1|TRBD1|NA
CASTHTGQGGTEAFF
TGTGCCAGCACCCACACGGGACAGGGTGGCACTGAAGCTTTCTTT
>TRBV9|TRBJ1-2|NA|NA
CASSAPRGYTF
TGTGCCAGCAGCGCGCCAAGGGGCTACACCTTC
>TRBV5-1|TRBJ2-5|NA|NA
CASRSGPELLGTQYF
TGCGCCAGCAGGTCAGGGCCTGAACTCCTAGGGACCCAGTACTTC
>TRBV5-6|TRBJ2-2|NA|NA
CASSFSLEGWLFF
TGTGCCAGCAGTTTTAGCCTGGAAGGTTGGCTGTTTTTT
>TRBV2|TRBJ2-7|NA|NA
CASMGVGSYEQYF
TGTGCCAGCATGGGGGTTGGGTCCTACGAGCAGTACTTC
>TRBV7-9|TRBJ2-7|TRBD1|NA
CASSLGETGLYEQYF
TGTGCCAGCAGCTTAGGCGAGACAGGGCTCTACGAGCAGTACTTC
>TRBV4-1|TRBJ2-1|NA|once
CASSQGPGTSYNEQFF
TGCGCCAGCAGCCAAGGTCCGGGGACCTCCTACAATGAGCAGTTCTTC
>TRBV7-9|TRBJ1-1|TRBD1|once
CASRTGTEWDTEAFF
TGTGCCAGCAGAACCGGGACAGAATGGGACACTGAAGCTTTCTTT
>TRBV4-3|TRBJ1-3|NA|NA
CASSRLTGPYTIYF
TGCGCCAGCAGTCGCCTGACAGGACCGTACACCATATATTTT
>TRBV7-9|TRBJ2-5|NA|NA
CASSLEERQETQYF
TGTGCCAGCAGCTTAGAGGAGCGTCAAGAGACCCAGTACTTC
>TRBV7-6|TRBJ2-1|NA|NA
CASSLGPGEGYNEQFF
TGTGCCAGCAGCTTAGGGCCCGGAGAGGGATACAATGAGCAGTTCTTC
>TRBV9|TRBJ2-2|NA|few
CASTYGAGVNTGELFF
TGTGCCAGCACCTACGGGGCAGGGGTAAACACCGGGGAGCTGTTTTTT
>TRBV4-3|TRBJ1-1|NA|NA
CASSQDDLTNTEAFF
TGCGCCAGCAGCCAAGATGACCTCACGAACACTGAAGCTTTCTTT
>TRBV27|TRBJ1-2|TRBD1|NA
CASSDRDRGSNFGYTF
TGTGCCAGCAGCGACAGGGACAGGGGCTCGAACTTTGGCTACACCTTC
>TRBV7-9|TRBJ2-7|NA|NA
CASSSPTYEQYF
TGTGCCAGCAGCTCCCCCACCTACGAGCAGTACTTC
>TRBV5-6|TRBJ1-6|TRBD1|NA
CASSPTRDRGYNSPLHF
TGTGCCAGCAGCCCTACCCGGGACAGGGGCTATAATTCACCCCTCCACTTT
>TRBV5-1|TRBJ1-1|TRBD1|NA
CASSLERSGGISTEAFF
TGCGCCAGCAGCTTGGAAAGGTCAGGGGGCATTAGCACTGAAGCTTTCTTT
>TRBV6-5|TRBJ2-6|NA|NA
CASSLAGANVLTF
TGTGCCAGCAGTTTGGCCGGGGCCAACGTCCTGACTTTC
>TRBV4-1|TRBJ1-1|NA|NA
CASSQESGRTLTEAFF
TGCGCCAGCAGCCAAGAGAGTGGGAGAACCCTCACTGAAGCTTTCTTT
>TRBV10-3|TRBJ2-7|TRBD2|NA
CAITMTSGSYEQYF
TGTGCCATCACCATGACTAGCGGGAGTTACGAGCAGTACTTC
>TRBV27|TRBJ2-7|NA|NA
CASSLPGGVEQYF
TGTGCCAGCAGTTTGCCAGGTGGTGTCGAGCAGTACTTC
>TRBV7-9|TRBJ1-2|NA|NA
CASSQGNYGYTF
TGTGCCAGCAGTCAGGGCAACTATGGCTACACCTTC
>TRBV28|TRBJ1-1|TRBD1|NA
CASGNRGSTEAFF
TGTGCCAGCGGGAACAGGGGAAGCACTGAAGCTTTCTTT
>TRBV28|TRBJ2-3|NA|NA
CASSPHRVAQRTADTQYF
TGTGCCAGCAGTCCTCATAGAGTAGCCCAGAGGACCGCAGATACGCAGTATTTT
>TRBV28|TRBJ1-1|NA|NA
CASSFRGLNTEAFF
TGTGCCAGCAGTTTCCGAGGGCTGAACACTGAAGCTTTCTTT
>TRBV27|TRBJ1-5|TRBD1|NA
CASSRDRGQGQPQHF
TGTGCCAGCAGCCGAGACAGGGGGCAAGGTCAGCCCCAGCATTTT
>TRBV5-6|TRBJ2-7|NA|NA
CASSLPEMSSYEQYF
TGTGCCAGCAGCTTACCGGAGATGAGCTCCTACGAGCAGTACTTC
>TRBV6-6|TRBJ1-1|NA|NA
CASSEYLGLRTEAFF
TGCGCCAGCAGTGAGTATCTTGGGTTGCGCACTGAAGCTTTCTTT
>TRBV6-1|TRBJ1-2|NA|NA
CASSEMWGEVGYTF
TGTGCCAGCAGTGAAATGTGGGGGGAGGTAGGCTACACCTTC
>TRBV6-1|TRBJ2-1|NA|NA
CASSELGKQFF
TGTGCCAGCAGTGAATTGGGGAAGCAGTTCTTC
>TRBV7-9|TRBJ2-1|TRBD2|NA
CASSLAGGFNEQFF
TGTGCCAGCAGCTTAGCGGGAGGGTTCAATGAGCAGTTCTTC
>TRBV6-5|TRBJ2-7|NA|NA
CASSYGQSNYEQYF
TGTGCCAGCAGTTATGGACAGAGCAACTACGAGCAGTACTTC
>TRBV4-1|TRBJ1-2|NA|NA
CASSQDFGQGHGYTF
TGCGCCAGCAGCCAAGATTTTGGGCAGGGGCATGGCTACACCTTC
>TRBV18|TRBJ2-1|NA|NA
CASSPFPDTAYNEQFF
TGTGCCAGCTCACCATTTCCGGATACAGCCTACAATGAGCAGTTCTTC
>TRBV4-1|TRBJ1-2|NA|NA
CASSQGASYGYTF
TGCGCCAGCAGCCAGGGGGCCAGCTATGGCTACACCTTC
>TRBV2|TRBJ2-1|TRBD1|NA
CASSPGQGGDEQFF
TGTGCCAGCAGCCCCGGACAGGGTGGAGATGAGCAGTTCTTC